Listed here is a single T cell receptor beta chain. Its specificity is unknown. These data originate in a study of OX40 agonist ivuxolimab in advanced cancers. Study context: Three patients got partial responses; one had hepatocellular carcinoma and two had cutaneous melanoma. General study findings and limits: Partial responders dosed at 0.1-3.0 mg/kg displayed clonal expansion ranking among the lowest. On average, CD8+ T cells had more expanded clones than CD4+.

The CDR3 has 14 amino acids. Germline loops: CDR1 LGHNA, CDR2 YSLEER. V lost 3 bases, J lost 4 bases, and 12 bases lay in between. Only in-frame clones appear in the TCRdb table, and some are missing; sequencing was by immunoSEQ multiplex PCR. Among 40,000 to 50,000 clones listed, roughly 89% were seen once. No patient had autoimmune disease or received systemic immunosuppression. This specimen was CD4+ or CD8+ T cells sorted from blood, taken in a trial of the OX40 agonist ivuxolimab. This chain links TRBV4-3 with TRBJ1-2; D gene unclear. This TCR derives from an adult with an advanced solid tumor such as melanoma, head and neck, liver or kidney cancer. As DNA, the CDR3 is TGCGCCAGCAGCCAGGACGGAGCTAGCTATGGCTACACCTTC. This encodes CASSQDGASYGYTF.